This TCR beta chain came from a study of Ad26.COV2.S vaccination and SARS-CoV-2 variants. The CDR3 is 14 amino acids. Germline V lookup: CDR1 LNHDA, CDR2 SQIVND (reference sequence). The V end lost 4 bases, the J end lost 5 bases, and 13 bases lay between the germline ends. Whole-study findings and limits: Vaccine recipients and placebo recipients showed similar non-spike TCR breadth.

As to this clone: The antigen is not known.

Treatment denoted: around 19 received Ad26.COV2.S at low or high dose, single or two shots; 5 received placebo; per-sample allocation not given. Collection of samples fell on day 63 after the first vaccine or placebo injection. Profiled with immunoSEQ multiplex PCR; TCRdb holds only in-frame clones, not every one. The sample consists of almost 400,000 clones, over 75% of them appearing once. The sequence was obtained from a person between 18 and 65 years old who received the Ad26.COV2.S COVID-19 vaccine or a placebo. The genes are TRBV19 and TRBJ2-3; D is perhaps TRBD1 (6 bases). Sample: peripheral blood, taken in a trial of Ad26.COV2.S vaccine versus placebo. CDR3 sequence reads: CASSTRGAGDTQYF. DNA of the CDR3: TGTGCCAGTAGTACCAGGGGAGCAGGAGATACGCAGTATTTT.